A single sample gave rise to the 10 T cell receptor beta chains below, sequenced in a study of T cells after yellow fever vaccination (dated by TCRdb to the late 2010s). The treatment or condition label for this specimen denotes: live attenuated yellow fever vaccine strain. The library was produced with 5' RACE. Reads for this sample came from an Illumina NovaSeq 6000. The public reads were quality trimmed at Q25 with fastp and then assembled into clones with MiXCR by TCRdb, keeping productive beta chains. Rows are unified per CDR3 protein, each entry keeping the most common DNA and genes. Counted in this sample were about 240,000 distinct CDR3 sequences; more than 3.5% of them appeared once. 15% to 20% of the sample rests with the top ten. Sample: PBMCs, taken 15 days after the yellow fever booster vaccination. The receptor source for this set is a young man who received the YFV17D yellow fever vaccine.

This clonotype was seen ten or more times. The V call is TRBV28, the J call TRBJ2-2; unclear D gene. Germline V gives CDR1 MDHEN, CDR2 SYDVKM. Trimming removed 3 bases from V and 5 bases from J, with 13 bases in between. The CDR3 is 15 residues long. The CDR3: CASSFGQFQTGELFF. The DNA for the CDR3 is TGTGCCAGCAGTTTCGGGCAGTTTCAAACCGGGGAGCTGTTTTTT.

This clonotype was counted at least ten times. The V and J genes are TRBV11-3 and TRBJ1-1; no firm D call. Germline V gives CDR1 SGHNT, CDR2 YENEEA. V lost 3 bases to trimming and J lost 3 bases, with 8 bases between them. The CDR3 loop spans 13 amino acids. CDR3 nucleotides: TGTGCCAGCAGCTTTGTCCGGGACACTGAAGCTTTCTTT. It is translated as CASSFVRDTEAFF.

Ten or more counts support this clonotype. V and J are TRBV7-9 and TRBJ1-5; D gene uncertain. Per the germline V gene, CDR1 is SEHNR and CDR2 is FQNEAQ (reference sequence). Trimming removed 5 bases from V and 9 bases from J, with 17 bases in between. This CDR3 has 14 residues. The CDR3 DNA sequence: TGTGCCAGCAGCGGGGATTTTCCGGGAATGCCCCAGCATTTT. This encodes CASSGDFPGMPQHF. The full variable domain, with the rest looked up from reference TRBV7-9 and TRBJ1-5, is DTGVSQNPRHKITKRGQNVTFRCDPISEHNRLYWYRQTLGQGPEFLTYFQNEAQLEKSRLLSDRFSAERPKGSFSTLEIQRTEQGDSAMYLCASSGDFPGMPQHFGDGTRLSIL.

The J gene is TRBJ1-5, the V gene TRBV29-1; D is possibly TRBD1 (5 bases). V was shortened by 4 bases and J by 2 bases, with 9 bases between the two germline ends. CDR3 length: 13 residues. The germline gives CDR1 SQVTM, CDR2 ANQGSEA. Here the CDR3 reads CSVVGDGNQPQHF. The CDR3 region has the DNA TGCAGCGTTGTGGGGGATGGCAATCAGCCCCAGCATTTT.

Note on this clonotype: A much larger clone sits a single nucleotide away, making a read error possible. The chain employs TRBV12-3 or TRBV12-4 and TRBJ2-3; TRBD2 matches 14 bases. The CDR3 consists of 16 residues. The ends lost 3 bases at V and 8 bases at J; junction bases unmatched: 7. The CDR3 spells CASSLGLAGVVVTQYF. DNA of the CDR3: TGTGCCAGCAGTTTGGGACTAGCGGGGGTTGTAGTTACGCAGTATTTT.

This clonotype was seen at least ten times. The gene calls are TRBV20-1 and TRBJ2-4; no firm D call. Germline CDR1 and CDR2: DFQATT and SNEGSKA (reference sequence). CDR3 length: 14 amino acids. V was shortened by 8 bases and J by 0 bases, with 14 bases between the two germline ends. The CDR3 sequence: CSTPPGIAKNIQYF. The CDR3 DNA reads TGCAGTACCCCTCCAGGCATAGCCAAAAACATTCAGTACTTC.

This clonotype was seen many times. The V call is TRBV7-2, the J call TRBJ1-2; no clear D. Germline CDR1 and CDR2: SGHTA and FQGNSA. CDR3 size: 15 residues. Trimming stripped 1 base from V and 0 bases from J, with 9 bases between. CDR3 in DNA: TGTGCCAGCAGCTTAGGGGCGTCGGCTAACTATGGCTACACCTTC. Translating it yields CASSLGASANYGYTF.

The chain recombines TRBV7-3 with TRBJ2-1; D is possibly TRBD1 (6 bases). Germline V gives CDR1 SGHTA, CDR2 FQGTGA. V was cut by 2 bases and J by 6 bases, with 14 bases left in between. CDR3 size: 15 residues. In nucleotides, the CDR3 is TGTGCCAGCAGCTTACAGTCGGGCAGGGGCAATGAGCAGTTCTTC. Translated, it gives CASSLQSGRGNEQFF.

This clonotype was recorded at least ten times. The chain has TRBV5-1 and TRBJ2-3; 8 positions match TRBD2. This CDR3 region has 17 residues. The J segment lost 2 bases and the V segment lost 3 bases, leaving 11 bases of the junction unmatched. Germline V CDR1 and CDR2: SGHRS, YFSETQ. In nucleotides, the CDR3 is TGCGCCAGCAGCTCAACCGCGAGCGGGGGACTCACAGATACGCAGTATTTT. The encoded protein is CASSSTASGGLTDTQYF.

This clonotype was counted at least ten times. The chain employs TRBV12-3 or TRBV12-4 and TRBJ2-7; tentative D call: TRBD2 (5 bases). Trimming stripped 10 bases from V and 3 bases from J, with 19 bases between. This CDR3 has 14 amino acids. CDR3 protein: CATSLGGPGYEQYF. For the CDR3, the DNA is TGTGCCACCTCCCTTGGAGGTCCAGGCTACGAGCAGTACTTC.